Below are 9 T cell receptor beta chains sequenced from a single sample in a study of blood T cell repertoires in COVID-19. Sequencing used immunoSEQ multiplex PCR; TCRdb keeps in-frame clones, though not all of them. The repertoire holds more than 150,000 clones, with 75% to 80% as singletons. The material sequenced was peripheral blood. The source of these receptors is a woman aged 70-85 years with acute or convalescent COVID-19.

The chain carries TRBV5-1 and TRBJ1-4, with 7 bases fitting TRBD1. This CDR3 has 15 amino acids. In germline, CDR1 is SGHRS, CDR2 YFSETQ. Trimming removed 0 bases from V and 4 bases from J; junction bases left unmatched: 3. The CDR3 region has the DNA TGCGCCAGCAGCTTGGTACAGGGGAATAATGAAAAACTGTTTTTT. It specifies CASSLVQGNNEKLFF.

The CDR3 loop is CASRDSSHQNTEAFF. CDR3 bases: TGTGCCAGCCGGGACAGTTCCCACCAGAACACTGAAGCTTTCTTT. The chain employs TRBV6-5 and TRBJ1-1; TRBD1 matches at 7 bases. Germline values: CDR1 MNHEY, CDR2 SVGAGI. CDR3 length equals 15 residues. The V gene end was trimmed by 8 bases and the J gene end by 1 base; junction bases not matched to a gene: 10.

V is TRBV5-1 and J is TRBJ2-3; TRBD2 matches 7 bases. J lost 6 bases, V lost 0 bases, and 4 bases had no gene match. The CDR3 is made up of 14 amino acids. Germline V gene sequence: CDR1 SGHRS, CDR2 YFSETQ. The DNA for the CDR3 is TGCGCCAGCAGCTTGGGGACTAGTCTTGATACGCAGTATTTT. The encoded protein is CASSLGTSLDTQYF.

J is TRBJ2-3 and V is TRBV5-1, with TRBD2 identical over 10 bases. This CDR3 contains 16 residues. In germline, CDR1 is SGHRS, CDR2 YFSETQ. The ends lost 5 bases at V and 0 bases at J; junction bases unmatched: 6. The DNA for the CDR3 is TGCGCCAGCAGACGGACTAGCGGCTCTAGCACAGATACGCAGTATTTT. This gives the protein CASRRTSGSSTDTQYF.

This chain links TRBV5-6 with TRBJ2-2, with unresolved D. The CDR3 has 16 residues. Trimming removed 3 bases at V and 0 bases at J, with 12 bases between. From germline, CDR1 is SGHDT and CDR2 YYEEEE. Here the CDR3 DNA reads TGTGCCAGCAGCTCGAGGAGACTGACGAACACCGGGGAGCTGTTTTTT. Protein sequence: CASSSRRLTNTGELFF.

This clone was counted a single time. The chain joins TRBV5-5 to TRBJ1-3; unclear D gene. Trimming cost V 4 bases and J 6 bases, with 14 bases left between them. Per germline, CDR1 SGHKS and CDR2 YYEKEE (reference sequence). The CDR3 is made up of 14 amino acids. The CDR3 bases are TGTGCCAGCAGCCCGGGTCAGTTGGAAAACACCATATATTTT. It codes for CASSPGQLENTIYF.

The CDR3 is CASSLVQGVETQYF. Written as DNA, the CDR3 is TGCGCCAGCAGCTTGGTGCAGGGGGTGGAGACCCAGTACTTC. The rearrangement uses TRBV5-1 and TRBJ2-5, with 7 nucleotides matching TRBD1. The CDR3 sequence is 14 residues long. Looked up from germline, CDR1 is SGHRS and CDR2 is YFSETQ. V lost 0 bases to trimming and J lost 5 bases; unmatched junction nucleotides: 4.

The chain recombines TRBV5-8 with TRBJ2-2; 16 nucleotides match TRBD2. Losses at the gene ends were 4 bases for V and 3 bases for J; bases not matched to a gene: 3. The germline gives CDR1 SGHTS, CDR2 YDEGEE. This CDR3 comprises 17 residues. The CDR3 nucleotides are TGTGCCAGCAGCCGGGGACTAGCGGGAGGGTACACCGGGGAGCTGTTTTTT. Translated, it gives CASSRGLAGGYTGELFF.

With regard to this clone: At one boundary the junction diverges from the germline segment, which might be a read error. V is TRBV20-1 and J is TRBJ1-2, with D perhaps TRBD1 (6 bases). Germline CDR1 and CDR2: DFQATT and SNEGSKA (reference sequence). The CDR3 is made up of 11 amino acids. DNA for the CDR3: TGCAGTGGGAAAACCGGGACACCAAATAACTTC. Protein sequence: CSGKTGTPNNF.